Presented here are 19 T cell receptor beta chains from one specimen sequenced in a study of CD8 T cells in ankylosing spondylitis. Study-level findings and limits: Several highly homologous variants made up a TCR beta motif that seemed to typify ankylosing spondylitis blood.

Via MiXCR, TCRdb re-called the 5' RACE reads, giving one row per CDR3 protein. The repertoire has under 950,000 distinct CDR3 sequences, 15% to 20% of them found once; the top ten carry around a fifth. Their target antigens are unknown. Specimen: blood, either unsorted or a sorted T cell fraction (not recorded which). All receptors derive from a male donor with ankylosing spondylitis.

The V gene is TRBV20-1, the J gene TRBJ1-5, with a possible D match to TRBD1 (6 bases). This CDR3 region has 16 residues. From germline, CDR1 is DFQATT and CDR2 SNEGSKA (reference sequence). V dropped 1 base and J dropped 0 bases, with 13 bases sitting between them. The CDR3: CSARVPGANSNQPQHF. The CDR3 coding sequence is TGCAGTGCTAGAGTACCGGGGGCGAATAGCAATCAGCCCCAGCATTTT.

The chain joins TRBV5-1 to TRBJ2-3, with 7 bases identical to TRBD1. Looked up from germline, CDR1 is SGHRS and CDR2 is YFSETQ. The CDR3 totals 20 residues. V shed 6 bases and J 0 bases; nucleotides not matched to a gene: 22. The CDR3 sequence is CASNTGRAGGSQTSTDTQYF. The CDR3 DNA follows: TGCGCCAGCAACACCGGCAGGGCAGGGGGAAGCCAAACTAGCACAGATACGCAGTATTTT.

The chain combines TRBV3-1 with TRBJ2-7; D is undetermined. This CDR3 spans 15 amino acids. Germline lookup yields CDR1 LGHDT and CDR2 YNNKEL (reference sequence). V gave up 1 base and J gave up 6 bases, with 16 bases separating them. The CDR3 DNA reads as TGTGCCAGCAGCCAAGGTGGCCTCTATAGCCCCGAGCAGTACTTC. This sequence encodes CASSQGGLYSPEQYF.

The gene calls are TRBV20-1 and TRBJ2-5, with 11 bases identical to TRBD1. This CDR3 is built from 18 residues. CDR1 and CDR2 (germline): DFQATT, SNEGSKA (reference sequence). V was clipped by 3 bases and J by 0 bases; unmatched bases: 12. The CDR3 region has the DNA TGCAGTGCTAGTGATCTCGGGACAGGGGGGGATTACCAAGAGACCCAGTACTTC. Amino acids: CSASDLGTGGDYQETQYF.

The sample holds a few counts of this clonotype. The rearrangement joins TRBV7-9 to TRBJ1-1; D is perhaps TRBD1 (5 bases). The V gene's germline CDR1 is SEHNR and CDR2 FQNEAQ (reference sequence). V was clipped by 5 bases and J by 4 bases, with 8 bases between them. The CDR3 contains 12 residues. The CDR3 loop reads CASSRQSTEAFF. CDR3 bases: TGTGCCAGCAGCCGACAGAGCACTGAAGCTTTCTTT. Variable domain in full (rest from reference TRBV7-9 and TRBJ1-1): DTGVSQNPRHKITKRGQNVTFRCDPISEHNRLYWYRQTLGQGPEFLTYFQNEAQLEKSRLLSDRFSAERPKGSFSTLEIQRTEQGDSAMYLCASSRQSTEAFFGQGTRLTVV.

The CDR3 nucleotides read TGTGCCAGCAGTGAACCCCCCGGAGACACCGGGGAGCTGTTTTTT. Translation gives CASSEPPGDTGELFF. The chain has TRBV25-1 and TRBJ2-2; D gene uncertain. The CDR3 loop spans 15 amino acids. With 2 bases removed from V and 3 bases from J, the gap between germline ends came to 10 bases. Germline V lookup: CDR1 MGHDK, CDR2 SYGVNS.

This chain joins TRBV12-3 or TRBV12-4 and TRBJ2-7; D might be TRBD1 or TRBD2, each matching 7 bases. This CDR3 is 14 amino acids long. V was clipped by 6 bases and J by 3 bases, with 15 bases between them. Here the CDR3 reads CASSNPGGDYEQYF. CDR3 DNA sequence: TGTGCCAGCAGCAACCCAGGGGGGGACTACGAGCAGTACTTC.

This clonotype has more than one count but fewer than ten. The rearrangement uses TRBV20-1 and TRBJ1-1, with D hard to call. The CDR3 has 14 residues. Germline V lookup: CDR1 DFQATT, CDR2 SNEGSKA (reference sequence). The V gene lost 5 bases and the J gene lost 0 bases, with 13 bases spanning the gap. Here the CDR3 DNA reads TGCAGTGCTGAGAAAGGGCAGGTGAACACTGAAGCTTTCTTT. Amino acids: CSAEKGQVNTEAFF.

The rearrangement joins TRBV4-1 to TRBJ2-3; 10 bases are a match to TRBD2. The germline V gene has CDR1 MGHRA and CDR2 YSYEKL. This CDR3 has 16 amino acids. J gave up 2 bases and V 2 bases, and 4 bases lay outside the gene matches. The CDR3: CASSQLAGVNTDTQYF. In DNA, the CDR3 is TGCGCCAGCAGCCAACTAGCGGGGGTTAACACAGATACGCAGTATTTT.

V gene TRBV7-2 combines with J gene TRBJ2-5, with a possible D match to TRBD1 (6 bases). Deletions cut 4 bases from V and 5 bases from J, with 14 bases between. This CDR3 is 14 amino acids long. Germline CDR1 is SGHTA and CDR2 is FQGNSA. CDR3 in DNA: TGTGCCAGCAGCTCCAGGGGAGCAGCTGAGACCCAGTACTTC. Its protein product is CASSSRGAAETQYF. The entire variable domain, with the rest obtained from reference TRBV7-2 and TRBJ2-5, is as follows: GAGVSQSPSNKVTEKGKDVELRCDPISGHTALYWYRQSLGQGLEFLIYFQGNSAPDKSGLPSDRFSAERTGGSVSTLTIQRTQQEDSAVYLCASSSRGAAETQYFGPGTRLLVL.

The chain has TRBV7-6 and TRBJ2-7, with D possibly TRBD1 on 6 matching bases. Trimming removed 5 bases from V and 2 bases from J, with 13 bases in between. CDR3 length: 14 amino acids. Germline V gene lookup returns CDR1 SGHVS and CDR2 FNYEAQ. The CDR3 loop reads CASSPEDRTYEQYF. CDR3 nucleotides: TGTGCCAGCAGCCCGGAGGACAGAACCTACGAGCAGTACTTC.

Written as DNA, the CDR3 is TGTGCCAGCAGTGAATGGGGTCAAAATGAGCAGTTCTTC. Protein product: CASSEWGQNEQFF. The chain employs TRBV6-1 and TRBJ2-1; D unclear. V was clipped by 2 bases and J by 7 bases, with 9 bases between them. There are 13 residues in the CDR3. The V gene's germline CDR1 is MNHNS and CDR2 SASEGT.

The V and J genes are TRBV7-2 and TRBJ1-4; D not resolved. Deletions cut 5 bases from V and 7 bases from J, with 17 bases between. Germline V CDR1 and CDR2: SGHTA, FQGNSA. The CDR3 length is 15 residues. CDR3 coding DNA: TGTGCCAGCAGCCCCGGCCCCCAAAGAGGTGAAAAACTGTTTTTT. This codes for CASSPGPQRGEKLFF.

The chain carries TRBV4-1 and TRBJ2-5; no firm D call. Germline assignment: CDR1 MGHRA and CDR2 YSYEKL. This CDR3 has 14 amino acids. V lost 2 bases and J lost 2, with 9 bases in between. In nucleotides, the CDR3 is TGCGCCAGCAGCCAAAACTTGAGGCAAGAGACCCAGTACTTC. Its translation: CASSQNLRQETQYF.

The CDR3 region is CASSLQRGGKDQPQHF. The CDR3 bases are TGTGCCAGCAGTTTACAGAGGGGGGGGAAGGATCAGCCCCAGCATTTT. The chain has TRBV12-3 or TRBV12-4 and TRBJ1-5; TRBD1 is a possible D gene (6 bases). The V end lost 2 bases, the J end lost 5 bases, and 16 bases lay between the germline ends. The CDR3 is 16 residues long.

This chain connects TRBV12-3 or TRBV12-4 to TRBJ1-2; D remains unclear. Trimming left V 3 bases short and J 8 bases short, with 16 bases between. The CDR3 has 14 amino acids. CDR3 sequence reads: CASSFYPRGNGYTF. The CDR3 DNA is TGTGCCAGCAGTTTCTATCCCCGGGGAAACGGCTACACCTTC.

The chain combines TRBV5-1 with TRBJ2-1; tentatively, D is TRBD1 or TRBD2 (7 bases each). The CDR3 spans 14 residues. Germline V gene sequence: CDR1 SGHRS, CDR2 YFSETQ. With 4 bases removed from V and 5 bases from J, the gap between germline ends came to 13 bases. The CDR3 nucleotides read TGCGCCAGCAGCGGGGGGGACAGCCACAATGAGCAGTTCTTC. Translated, it gives CASSGGDSHNEQFF.

The sample holds a few counts of this clonotype. The chain employs TRBV20-1 and TRBJ2-3; D perhaps matches TRBD1 (6 bases). V shed 3 bases and J shed 0 bases, with 13 bases lying between them. The CDR3 runs 15 residues. From germline, CDR1 is DFQATT and CDR2 SNEGSKA (reference sequence). CDR3 in DNA: TGCAGTGCTAGGAACCCGCAGGGGAGCACAGATACGCAGTATTTT. This sequence encodes CSARNPQGSTDTQYF.

This chain connects TRBV12-3 or TRBV12-4 to TRBJ1-2, with a tentative D call TRBD1 (5 bases). The CDR3 consists of 14 residues. Trimming took 7 bases from V and 4 from J, leaving 16 bases between them. CDR3 bases: TGTGCCAGCATACCCGAGGATGACAGCTATGGCTACACCTTC. Amino acids: CASIPEDDSYGYTF.